The 12 T cell receptor beta chains presented below share a single source sample, sequenced in a study of early T cells in non-severe SARS-CoV-2 infection (dated by TCRdb to the early 2020s). Preparation of the library involved 5' RACE. The run used a NextSeq 500. The public reads were reanalyzed by TCRdb: fastp trimming at Q25, MiXCR alignment, in-frame beta chains only. Each entry merges the rows of one CDR3 protein and shows their most common DNA and genes. A total of 90,000 to 120,000 distinct CDR3 sequences appear in this sample, about an eighth of them only once. Clones ranked in the top ten supply less than 3.5% of the sample. Sequences were obtained from whole blood. The receptor set was obtained from an adult who was a healthcare worker with PCR-confirmed SARS-CoV-2 infection or an uninfected control (not recorded which).

This clonotype was observed a few times. The J gene is TRBJ1-2, the V gene TRBV7-9, with 10 bases that match TRBD1. With V trimmed by 7 bases and J by 8 bases, 7 bases remained unmatched. This CDR3 is built from 13 residues. Per germline, CDR1 SEHNR and CDR2 FQNEAQ (reference sequence). In nucleotides, the CDR3 is TGTGCCAGCACGGCCGGGACAGGGGACGGCTACACCTTC. Encoded protein: CASTAGTGDGYTF.

This clonotype appeared a single time. The rearrangement uses TRBV11-3 and TRBJ2-2; 8 positions match TRBD2. Trimming took 0 bases from V and 5 from J; bases not matched to a gene: 20. The CDR3 has 21 amino acids. The germline V gene has CDR1 SGHNT and CDR2 YENEEA. The CDR3 region is CASSLDRTRARGLARTGELFF. The CDR3 DNA follows: TGTGCCAGCAGCTTAGATCGAACGCGTGCCCGCGGACTAGCAAGGACCGGGGAGCTGTTTTTT.

This clonotype was observed a handful of times. J is TRBJ2-2 and V is TRBV11-2; 7 bases align to TRBD2. Germline V CDR1 and CDR2: SGHAT, FQNNGV. V trimming: 2 bases; J trimming: 1 base; junction bases outside the gene matches: 4. The length of the CDR3 is 16 residues. The DNA of the CDR3 is TGTGCCAGCAGCTTATTTGGCGGGAGGAACACCGGGGAGCTGTTTTTT. This codes for CASSLFGGRNTGELFF.

The chain is built from TRBV5-6 and TRBJ1-1; D call uncertain. Germline CDR1 is SGHDT and CDR2 is YYEEEE. V lost 2 bases and J lost 5, with 13 bases in between. The length of the CDR3 is 14 residues. Here the CDR3 reads CASSFVPLGTEAFF. The CDR3, as DNA: TGTGCCAGCAGCTTCGTTCCGTTAGGGACTGAAGCTTTCTTT.

The chain couples TRBV12-3 or TRBV12-4 to TRBJ1-4; D might be TRBD1 (5 bases). The V and J ends lost 0 bases and 6 bases respectively, with 14 bases between them. The CDR3 is made up of 16 amino acids. The CDR3 here is CASSLAGDGSHEKLFF. CDR3 coding DNA: TGTGCCAGCAGTTTAGCTGGGGACGGTAGTCATGAAAAACTGTTTTTT.

This clonotype was found many times. This chain links TRBV6-6 with TRBJ2-1; 8 positions agree with TRBD2. Germline values: CDR1 MNHNY, CDR2 SVGAGI (reference sequence). The V and J ends lost 2 bases and 4 bases, in that order; junction bases with no gene match: 4. This CDR3 has 15 amino acids. CDR3 nucleotides: TGTGCCAGCAGTTACGTACTAGCGGAATACAATGAGCAGTTCTTC. Its translation is CASSYVLAEYNEQFF.

The chain has TRBV20-1 and TRBJ2-1; TRBD2 aligns across 7 bases. CDR3 length: 16 amino acids. J gave up 2 bases and V 1 base, and 8 bases lay outside the gene matches. Germline CDR1 reads DFQATT; CDR2 reads SNEGSKA (reference sequence). The CDR3 loop reads CSARASSGGTYNEQFF. CDR3 DNA sequence: TGCAGTGCTAGAGCTAGCTCGGGGGGAACCTACAATGAGCAGTTCTTC.

This rearrangement joins TRBV28 to TRBJ2-1; the D call may be TRBD1 or TRBD2 (5 bases each). Germline V gene lookup returns CDR1 MDHEN and CDR2 SYDVKM. This CDR3 spans 14 amino acids. Deletions cut 6 bases from V and 4 bases from J, with 13 bases between. The CDR3 sequence is CASSLRGRYNEQFF. DNA of the CDR3: TGTGCCAGCAGCCTAAGGGGACGGTACAATGAGCAGTTCTTC.

This clonotype turned up a few times. An end of the junction does not agree with germline; a read error may underlie this. V gene TRBV12-3 or TRBV12-4 combines with J gene TRBJ1-2, with 7 bases fitting TRBD1. The length of the CDR3 is 12 residues. As DNA, the CDR3 is TGTGCCAGCAGTCCCGGGGAGGGGGCATTGGGCTTC. Protein sequence: CASSPGEGALGF.

The rearrangement joins TRBV2 to TRBJ1-6, with D maybe TRBD1 (6 bases). The V end was cut by 5 bases, the J end by 7 bases, with 9 bases between. There are 13 residues in the CDR3. Germline lookup yields CDR1 SNHLY and CDR2 FYNNEI. CDR3 nucleotides: TGTGCCAGCAGTACGGACAGAAATTCACCCCTCCACTTT. Protein product: CASSTDRNSPLHF. The complete variable domain, with remaining parts taken from reference TRBV2 and TRBJ1-6, reads EPEVTQTPSHQVTQMGQEVILRCVPISNHLYFYWYRQILGQKVEFLVSFYNNEISEKSEIFDDQFSVERPDGSNFTLKIRSTKLEDSAMYFCASSTDRNSPLHFGNGTRLTVT.

To note about this clonotype: Sequence at one end of the junction differs from germline and may be a read error. The chain's CDR3 is CASSLEGNQPRHF. The CDR3 DNA follows: TGCGCCAGCAGCTTGGAAGGCAATCAGCCCCGGCATTTT. This chain uses TRBV5-1 with TRBJ1-5; D ambiguous. In germline, CDR1 is SGHRS, CDR2 YFSETQ. The CDR3 covers 13 residues.

With regard to this clonotype: A much larger clone sits a single nucleotide away, making a read error possible. V usage is TRBV5-1 and J usage is TRBJ2-3; 11 bases fit TRBD2. Per the germline V gene, CDR1 is SGHRS and CDR2 is YFSETQ. The CDR3 sequence is 15 residues long. With V trimmed by 4 bases and J by 3 bases, 4 bases remained unmatched. This CDR3 is CASSTGLAETDTQYF. The CDR3 DNA is TGCGCCAGCAGCACGGGACTAGCGGAGACAGATACGCAGTATTTT.